The clone carrying this T cell receptor (beta chain) was seen at least ten times. Its cognate antigen is unknown. The data belong to a study of T cells in Graves' hyperthyroidism and ophthalmopathy. Whole-study results and caveats: A model built on 13 V-J features separated ophthalmopathy from stable hyperthyroidism.

The V gene lost 7 bases and the J gene lost 1 base, with 11 bases spanning the gap. The CDR3 spans 12 residues. Germline CDR1 DFQATT, CDR2 SNEGSKA (reference sequence). Hyperthyroidism was newly diagnosed in patients aged 18 to 65 (duration under 2 months). Investigators excluded patients with uncontrolled infection, other autoimmune disease, pregnancy or lactation. For the diagnoses, clinical symptoms, serum thyroxine and TRAb, thyroid ultrasound and orbital computed tomography were used. Researchers amplified the TCR beta CDR3 regions from RNA transcripts. Researchers ran a first-round RT-PCR on the TCR CDR3 using the HTBI primer set. One entry per CDR3 protein results from TCRdb running MiXCR on the multiplex PCR reads. The data hold a few hundred thousand distinct CDR3 sequences, with approximately 15% observed a single time.

The source material was blood. The chain has TRBV20-1 and TRBJ2-7, with D unclear. The clonotype originates from a woman between 18 and 29 years old with Graves' hyperthyroidism. The CDR3 DNA is TGCAGTGTCAAATCACTGTCCTACGAGCAGTACTTC. This encodes CSVKSLSYEQYF.